This TCR beta chain was found in a study of T cells after yellow fever vaccination. The CDR3 has 15 amino acids. V lost 2 bases and J lost 2; bases outside the gene matches: 5. CDR1 is MNHEY, CDR2 SVGEGT, per germline. TCRdb re-derived calls from the 5' RACE reads in MiXCR, one entry per CDR3 protein. The data contain 450,000 to 550,000 distinct CDR3 sequences, 21% of them seen just once; the ten biggest clones take up about 17%. The chain carries TRBV6-2 or TRBV6-3 and TRBJ2-7, with 8 bases aligning to TRBD1. This clonotype was obtained from a man between 18 and 35 years old who received the YFV17D yellow fever vaccine. This specimen consisted of PBMCs, obtained approximately 20 days after the first yellow fever vaccination. For the CDR3, the DNA is TGTGCCAGCAGTTACCCGACAGGGGAGACCTACGAGCAGTACTTC. It specifies CASSYPTGETYEQYF.